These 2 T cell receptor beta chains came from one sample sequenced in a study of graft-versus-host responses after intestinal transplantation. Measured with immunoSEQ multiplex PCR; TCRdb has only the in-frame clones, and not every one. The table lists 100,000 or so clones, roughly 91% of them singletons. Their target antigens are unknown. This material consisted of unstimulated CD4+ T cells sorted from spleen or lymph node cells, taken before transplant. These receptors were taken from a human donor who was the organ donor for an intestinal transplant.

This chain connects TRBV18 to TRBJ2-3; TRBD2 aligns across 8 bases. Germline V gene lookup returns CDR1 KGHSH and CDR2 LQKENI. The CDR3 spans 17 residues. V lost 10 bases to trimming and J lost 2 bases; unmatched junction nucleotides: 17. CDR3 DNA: TGTGCCACCGTACGTAGCGGGGTATTCGTTGACACAGATACGCAGTATTTT. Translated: CATVRSGVFVDTDTQYF.

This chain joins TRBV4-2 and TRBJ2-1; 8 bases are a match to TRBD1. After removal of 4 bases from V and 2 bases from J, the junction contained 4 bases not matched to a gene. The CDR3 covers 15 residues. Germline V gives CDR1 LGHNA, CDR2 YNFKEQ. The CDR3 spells CASSRDRRTYNEQFF. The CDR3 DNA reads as TGTGCCAGCAGCCGGGACAGGCGAACCTACAATGAGCAGTTCTTC.